This TCR beta chain emerged from a study of T cell repertoires in ileal Crohn's disease. The CDR3 is 14 amino acids. Per germline, CDR1 SGHAT and CDR2 FQNNGV. Trimming left V 2 bases short and J 3 bases short, with 9 bases between. Findings and limits, study-wide: High-frequency clones were more common in sorted CD8 than CD4 cells.

Notes on this clone: Its cognate antigen is unknown.

Using immunoSEQ multiplex PCR, the repertoire was profiled, and TCRdb retains in-frame clones only, with some absent. Found here are 7,000 to 8,500 clones, roughly 76% of them singletons; the top ten hold 4.5% to 5%. Sequencing was carried out using ileal tissue. The gene calls are TRBV11-2 and TRBJ2-3; D remains ambiguous. The sequence was obtained from an adult with Crohn's disease. The CDR3 DNA is TGTGCCAGCAGCTTACTTCAACGGACAGATACGCAGTATTTT. Its translation: CASSLLQRTDTQYF.